The T cell receptor (beta chain) described here comes from a study of cytomegalovirus exposure and HLA in healthy donors. Findings of the study overall: It was reported in a later analysis that an Asian-associated ancestry cluster showed fewer N-insertions than the roughly 620-donor mean. Altogether, around 160 TCR beta chains were recorded as cytomegalovirus-associated.

This clone was found once. Antigen specificity is unknown. Healthy bone marrow donors formed the donor group. The CDR3 totals 15 residues. Per germline, CDR1 MGHRA and CDR2 YSYEKL. V was clipped by 1 base and J by 6 bases, with 15 bases between them. Researchers ran the PCR with 60 Vbeta and 13 Jbeta primers. Data came from immunoSEQ multiplex PCR; TCRdb stores just in-frame clones and leaves some out. Seen here are under 110,000 clones, 71% observed once, and the top ten hold less than 3.5%. This TCR derives from a female donor in good health and CMV-seronegative. Specimen: PBMCs. The rearrangement joins TRBV4-1 to TRBJ1-1; D is perhaps TRBD1 (6 bases). This CDR3 is CASSQAYREWAEAFF. CDR3 nucleotide sequence: TGCGCCAGCAGCCAAGCGTACAGGGAATGGGCTGAAGCTTTCTTT.